This entry describes one TCR beta chain. This sample was taken from a study of blood T cell repertoires in COVID-19. Study context: Specimens from acute and convalescent COVID-19 originated in the United States, Italy and Spain.

Germline CDR1 is LGHDT and CDR2 is YNNKEL (reference sequence). The CDR3 runs to 15 residues. V lost 4 bases, J lost 4 bases, and 8 bases stayed unmatched. In the original processing: Using reference gene primer amplification, nucleated cell counts were estimated. Clones were read by immunoSEQ multiplex PCR, and TCRdb kept only the in-frame ones, dropping some. The V and J calls and clone size come from that table; D and trimming were worked out from the DNA. This table holds about 100,000 clones, nearly 90% found once. The chain employs TRBV3-1 (or the pseudogene TRBV3-2) and TRBJ1-1; TRBD1 matches 8 bases. Sequenced: peripheral blood. This TCR was recovered from a man between 50 and 59 years old with active COVID-19. CDR3 coding DNA: TGTGCCAGCAGCCCACCTTCAGGGGGCGGCACTGAAGCTTTCTTT. Its protein product is CASSPPSGGGTEAFF.